Presented here are 2 T cell receptor beta chains from one specimen sequenced in a study of cytomegalovirus exposure and HLA in healthy donors. The PCR employed 60 Vbeta primers together with 13 Jbeta primers. Sequencing was performed with immunoSEQ multiplex PCR; in TCRdb, only in-frame clones are kept and a portion is missing. In the table there are around 150,000 clones, 70% to 80% of which are singletons. Sequencing was done on a sample of PBMCs. The receptors originated from a human donor in good health.

This chain links TRBV9 with TRBJ2-3; a possible D gene is TRBD1 (5 bases). The V end was cut by 4 bases, the J end by 10 bases, with 13 bases between. The CDR3 totals 12 residues. Germline V gene data show CDR1 as SGDLS and CDR2 as YYNGEE. This chain's CDR3 is CASSSSGIPQYF. The DNA for the CDR3 is TGTGCCAGCAGCTCCTCAGGGATCCCGCAGTATTTT.

V is TRBV27 and J is TRBJ1-6; maybe TRBD1 (6 bases). Trimming cost V 7 bases and J 6 bases, with 16 bases left between them. The CDR3 has 15 amino acids. Germline V lookup: CDR1 MNHEY, CDR2 SMNVEV (reference sequence). The CDR3: CASNLAGQSNSPLHF. CDR3 DNA: TGTGCCAGCAACCTCGCCGGACAGTCTAATTCACCCCTCCACTTT.